A single sample gave rise to the 20 T cell receptor beta chains below, sequenced in a study of cytomegalovirus exposure and HLA in healthy donors. Researchers ran the PCR with 60 Vbeta and 13 Jbeta primers. Produced via immunoSEQ multiplex PCR; TCRdb's table is partial and in-frame only. The repertoire holds under 250,000 clones, with 82% as singletons. Sequencing was carried out using PBMCs. These receptor sequences come from a man aged 35-49 years in good health and CMV-seropositive.

The chain employs TRBV6-5 and TRBJ2-2; TRBD2 is a possible D gene (7 bases). Per germline, CDR1 MNHEY and CDR2 SVGAGI. V was clipped by 0 bases and J by 5 bases, with 10 bases between them. The CDR3 runs to 15 residues. The CDR3 sequence is CASSYSGGRTGELFF. Here the CDR3 DNA reads TGTGCCAGCAGTTACTCCGGGGGGCGGACCGGGGAGCTGTTTTTT.

This clone was counted a few times. V gene TRBV27 combines with J gene TRBJ2-7; 10 positions agree with TRBD2. After removal of 5 bases from V and 2 bases from J, the junction contained 6 bases not matched to a gene. The germline V gene encodes CDR1 MNHEY and CDR2 SMNVEV (reference sequence). CDR3 length equals 15 residues. CDR3 DNA: TGTGCCAGCAGTGCTAGCGGGAGAGTACCCTACGAGCAGTACGTC. It yields the protein CASSASGRVPYEQYV.

This clone was seen only a few times. V gene TRBV6-1 combines with J gene TRBJ2-7; the D gene is possibly TRBD1 (6 bases). This CDR3 is 13 amino acids long. Trimming took off 4 bases at V and 6 bases at J, with 13 bases between the two ends. Per the germline V gene, CDR1 is MNHNS and CDR2 is SASEGT. In DNA form, the CDR3 reads TGTGCCAGCAGTGGGTACGGGACAAGCGAGCAGTACGTC. Protein product: CASSGYGTSEQYV.

Here the CDR3 DNA reads TGTGCCAGCAGCTTGGACCCGGGGGGGAGGACTGAAGCTTTCTTT. Protein sequence: CASSLDPGGRTEAFF. The J gene is TRBJ1-1, the V gene TRBV11-2; D is perhaps TRBD1 (5 bases). This CDR3 has 15 amino acids. From germline, CDR1 is SGHAT and CDR2 FQNNGV. Deletions cut 3 bases from V and 5 bases from J, with 16 bases between.

This clone was seen more than once but under ten times. V is TRBV5-4 and J is TRBJ2-3; unclear D gene. With 3 bases removed from V and 5 bases from J, the gap between germline ends came to 10 bases. The CDR3 has 13 residues. Germline V gene sequence: CDR1 SGHNT, CDR2 YYREEE (reference sequence). CDR3 amino acids: CASSSPPGDTQYF. The CDR3 DNA reads as TGTGCCAGCAGCTCCCCCCCGGGAGATACGCAGTATTTT.

The rearrangement uses TRBV7-9 and TRBJ2-5, with 7 bases aligning to TRBD2. V gave up 1 base and J gave up 0 bases; unmatched junction bases: 5. Germline V gene sequence: CDR1 SEHNR, CDR2 FQNEAQ (reference sequence). This CDR3 spans 16 amino acids. The CDR3 region has the DNA TGTGCCAGCAGCTTAGGATGGGGGAGGGACCAAGAGACCCAGTACTTC. Its translation: CASSLGWGRDQETQYF.

The chain combines TRBV7-9 with TRBJ2-2, with TRBD2 as a possible D gene (5 bases). Germline assignment: CDR1 SEHNR and CDR2 FQNEAQ (reference sequence). The CDR3 is 17 residues long. The ends were cut back, 6 bases at V and 2 bases at J, with 19 bases in the middle. The CDR3 spells CASSIGRTSLNTGELFF. Written as DNA, the CDR3 is TGTGCCAGCAGTATAGGCAGGACTTCCTTAAACACCGGGGAGCTGTTTTTT.

The genes are TRBV14 and TRBJ2-1; maybe TRBD1 (5 bases). CDR3 length: 16 residues. CDR1 is SGHDN and CDR2 is FVKESK in the germline V gene. The V end was cut by 0 bases, the J end by 6 bases, with 15 bases between. CDR3 sequence reads: CASSQEPTGRSNEQFF. In DNA form, the CDR3 reads TGTGCCAGCAGCCAAGAGCCCACAGGAAGGAGCAATGAGCAGTTCTTC.

This clone was detected a few times. The V gene is TRBV19, the J gene TRBJ1-2; possibly TRBD1 for D (6 bases). The CDR3 contains 14 residues. V was cut by 2 bases and J by 0 bases, with 7 bases left in between. Germline loops: CDR1 LNHDA, CDR2 SQIVND (reference sequence). Here the CDR3 DNA reads TGTGCCAGTAGTATAACAGGGACTAACTATGGCTACACCTTC. Translated: CASSITGTNYGYTF.

J is TRBJ2-7 and V is TRBV19; the D gene is possibly TRBD1 (6 bases). Germline CDR1 and CDR2: LNHDA and SQIVND (reference sequence). The length of the CDR3 is 13 residues. V shed 5 bases and J shed 7 bases, with 15 bases lying between them. The CDR3 bases are TGTGCCAGTAGTCCCAGTCCCACAGGGGAGCAGTACTTC. Translating gives CASSPSPTGEQYF.

This sequence joins TRBV9 and TRBJ2-5; D gene uncertain. Trimming cost V 4 bases and J 1 base, with 11 bases left between them. The CDR3 sequence is 14 residues long. Germline V CDR1 and CDR2: SGDLS, YYNGEE. In DNA, the CDR3 is TGTGCCAGCAGCCCCGAGGTAGGCCAAGAGACCCAGTACTTC. The encoded protein is CASSPEVGQETQYF.

V gene TRBV9 combines with J gene TRBJ2-3; D gene ambiguous. From germline, CDR1 is SGDLS and CDR2 YYNGEE. V lost 0 bases and J 5 bases, leaving 4 bases between the germline ends. The CDR3 spans 12 residues. This CDR3 is CASSVDKDTQYF. In DNA form, the CDR3 reads TGTGCCAGCAGCGTAGATAAAGATACGCAGTATTTT.

This chain uses TRBV5-6 with TRBJ2-3, with TRBD1 matching 10 bases. J was trimmed by 3 bases and V by 4 bases; bases with no gene match: 5. The CDR3 extends over 15 amino acids. Germline CDR1 and CDR2: SGHDT and YYEEEE. CDR3 DNA: TGTGCCAGCAGCCGCGACAGGGGGCTGACAGATACGCAGTATTTT. It is translated as CASSRDRGLTDTQYF.

This clone was seen more than once but under ten times. The chain has TRBV4-1 and TRBJ2-5, with TRBD2 matching over 7 bases. V shed 4 bases, J shed 5 bases, and the junction held 7 bases outside the gene matches. CDR3 size: 14 residues. CDR1 and CDR2 (germline): MGHRA, YSYEKL. The CDR3 is CASSPEGGRETQYF. In DNA, the CDR3 is TGCGCCAGCAGCCCGGAGGGAGGGCGGGAGACCCAGTACTTC.

This clone was counted only a few times. The chain recombines TRBV6-1 with TRBJ2-2; D call uncertain. There are 14 residues in the CDR3. Trimming pared 5 bases from V and 5 bases from J, leaving 12 bases between. Germline CDR1 is MNHNS and CDR2 is SASEGT. The CDR3 DNA sequence: TGTGCCAGCAGTCCTAGACCGGGTACCGGGGAGCTGTTTTTT. It yields the protein CASSPRPGTGELFF.

V usage is TRBV7-9 and J usage is TRBJ2-7; 7 positions match TRBD2. The CDR3 sequence is 17 residues long. Germline V gives CDR1 SEHNR, CDR2 FQNEAQ (reference sequence). The V segment lost 1 base and the J segment 7 bases; nucleotides outside the gene matches: 16. In nucleotides, the CDR3 is TGTGCCAGCAGCTTAGATTTTGGGGGAGGGTCCAGGGAGGAGCAGTACTTC. Translating gives CASSLDFGGGSREEQYF.

Only one count was recorded for this clone. The rearrangement links TRBV5-8 to TRBJ1-5, with TRBD1 matching over 7 bases. Looked up from germline, CDR1 is SGHTS and CDR2 is YDEGEE. The CDR3 has 15 amino acids. V trimming: 3 bases; J trimming: 2 bases; junction bases outside the gene matches: 5. As DNA, the CDR3 is TGTGCCAGCAGCTGGGGGGACAGCCGCAATCAGCCCCAGCATTTT. It yields the protein CASSWGDSRNQPQHF.

In this sample, this clone turned up once. This chain joins TRBV7-3 and TRBJ1-1, with a possible D match to TRBD1 (5 bases). The CDR3 consists of 15 residues. V dropped 5 bases and J dropped 3 bases, with 16 bases sitting between them. Germline V gene lookup returns CDR1 SGHTA and CDR2 FQGTGA. The CDR3 nucleotides read TGTGCCAGCAGCCCAACCGTTTGGGGCTACACTGAAGCTTTCTTT. Translated, it gives CASSPTVWGYTEAFF. Using reference TRBV7-3 and TRBJ1-1 for the parts outside the CDR3, the full variable domain is GAGVSQTPSNKVTEKGKYVELRCDPISGHTALYWYRQSLGQGPEFLIYFQGTGAADDSGLPNDRFFAVRPEGSVSTLKIQRTERGDSAVYLCASSPTVWGYTEAFFGQGTRLTVV.

CDR3 loop: CASSENWVMDRPGQPQHF. Here the CDR3 DNA reads TGTGCCAGCAGTGAGAATTGGGTCATGGACAGGCCGGGTCAGCCCCAGCATTTT. The rearrangement uses TRBV6-1 and TRBJ1-5; 7 bases fit TRBD1. V trimming: 3 bases; J trimming: 6 bases; junction bases outside the gene matches: 17. The CDR3 is 18 amino acids. Germline V lookup: CDR1 MNHNS, CDR2 SASEGT.

The gene calls are TRBV11-2 and TRBJ2-3, with 11 bases aligning to TRBD2. The V and J ends lost 5 bases and 0 bases, in that order; junction bases with no gene match: 1. The CDR3 extends over 15 amino acids. The germline V gene encodes CDR1 SGHAT and CDR2 FQNNGV. CDR3 bases: TGTGCCAGCAGCACTAGCGGGAGCAGCACAGATACGCAGTATTTT. Residues: CASSTSGSSTDTQYF.